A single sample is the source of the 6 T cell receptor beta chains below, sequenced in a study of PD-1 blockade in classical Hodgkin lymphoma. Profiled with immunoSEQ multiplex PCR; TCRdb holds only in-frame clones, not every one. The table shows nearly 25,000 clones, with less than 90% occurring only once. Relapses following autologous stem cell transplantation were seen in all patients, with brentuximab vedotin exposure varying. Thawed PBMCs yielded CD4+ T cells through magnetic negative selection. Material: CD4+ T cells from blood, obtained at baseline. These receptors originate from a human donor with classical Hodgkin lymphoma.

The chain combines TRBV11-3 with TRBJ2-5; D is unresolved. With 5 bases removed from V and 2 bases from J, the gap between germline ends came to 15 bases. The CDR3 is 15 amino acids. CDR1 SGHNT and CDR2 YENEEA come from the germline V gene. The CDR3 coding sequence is TGTGCCAGCAGCGCCGTATCGGGCACACAAGAGACCCAGTACTTC. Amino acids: CASSAVSGTQETQYF.

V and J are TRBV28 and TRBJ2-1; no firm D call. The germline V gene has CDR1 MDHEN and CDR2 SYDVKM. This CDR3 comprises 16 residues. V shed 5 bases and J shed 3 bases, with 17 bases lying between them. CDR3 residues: CASSPVRLLYYNEQFF. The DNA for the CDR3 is TGTGCCAGCAGTCCCGTCCGACTTCTATACTACAATGAGCAGTTCTTC.

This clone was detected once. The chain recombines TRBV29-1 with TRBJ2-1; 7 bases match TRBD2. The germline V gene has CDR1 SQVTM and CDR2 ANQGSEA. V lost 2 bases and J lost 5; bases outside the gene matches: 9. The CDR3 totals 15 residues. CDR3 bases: TGCAGCGTTGAACGCTGGGCTAGCGGAAACAATGAGCAGTTCTTC. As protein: CSVERWASGNNEQFF.

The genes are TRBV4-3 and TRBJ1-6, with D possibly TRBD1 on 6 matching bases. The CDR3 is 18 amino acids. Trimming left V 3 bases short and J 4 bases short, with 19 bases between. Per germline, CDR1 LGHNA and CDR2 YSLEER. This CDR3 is CASSQHAYTGAYNSPLHF. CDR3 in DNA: TGCGCCAGCAGCCAGCACGCTTATACGGGGGCTTATAATTCACCCCTCCACTTT.

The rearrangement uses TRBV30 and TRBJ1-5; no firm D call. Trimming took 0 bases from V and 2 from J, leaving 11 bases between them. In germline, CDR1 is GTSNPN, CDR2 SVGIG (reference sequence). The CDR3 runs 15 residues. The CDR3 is CAWSVEVWGNQPQHF. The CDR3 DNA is TGTGCCTGGAGTGTAGAGGTTTGGGGCAATCAGCCCCAGCATTTT.

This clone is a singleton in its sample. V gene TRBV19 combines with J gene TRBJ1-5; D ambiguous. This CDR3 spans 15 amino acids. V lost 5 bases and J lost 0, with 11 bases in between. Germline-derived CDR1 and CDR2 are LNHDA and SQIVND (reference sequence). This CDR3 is CASSVPDYSNQPQHF. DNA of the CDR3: TGTGCCAGTAGTGTGCCGGACTATAGCAATCAGCCCCAGCATTTT.